The 5 T cell receptor beta chains reported below all come from one sample, sequenced in a study of siplizumab effects on memory and regulatory T cells. Sequencing was performed with immunoSEQ multiplex PCR; in TCRdb, only in-frame clones are kept and a portion is missing. Among around 68,000 clones, over 80% were seen once, and the ten largest hold over 1.5%. The sequenced sample consisted of Tregs sorted from blood. These receptors were taken from a human donor in good health.

The table lists this clone with a count of one. V is TRBV4-1 and J is TRBJ2-4; the match to TRBD1 covers 9 bases. The CDR3 totals 17 residues. The V gene's germline CDR1 is MGHRA and CDR2 YSYEKL. With V trimmed by 3 bases and J by 0 bases, 6 bases remained unmatched. CDR3 nucleotide sequence: TGCGCCAGCAGCCACGTGGGACAGGGTTTAGCCAAAAACATTCAGTACTTC. This encodes CASSHVGQGLAKNIQYF.

The chain carries TRBV7-2 and TRBJ1-2; 7 nucleotides agree with TRBD1. The junction had 10 bases not matched to a gene; V was cut back by 1 base and J by 8 bases. Germline values: CDR1 SGHTA, CDR2 FQGNSA. The CDR3 has 15 residues. The CDR3 DNA reads TGTGCCAGCAGCTTAGTCGGGCCAGGGGGGAGAGGCTACACCTTC. This gives the protein CASSLVGPGGRGYTF.

The genes are TRBV30 and TRBJ2-1; 16 nucleotides agree with TRBD2. J was trimmed by 6 bases and V by 0 bases; bases with no gene match: 8. This CDR3 is built from 18 residues. CDR1 is GTSNPN, CDR2 SVGIG, per germline (reference sequence). CDR3 amino acids: CAWSVRPGTSGRANEQFF. The CDR3 DNA reads as TGTGCCTGGAGTGTCCGGCCGGGGACTAGCGGGAGGGCCAATGAGCAGTTCTTC.

The chain employs TRBV7-2 and TRBJ2-7; possibly TRBD1 or TRBD2 for D (5 bases each). CDR1 is SGHTA and CDR2 is FQGNSA in the germline V gene. Trimming removed 3 bases at V and 3 bases at J, with 12 bases between. This CDR3 region has 14 residues. CDR3 sequence: CASSFSGASYEQYF. For the CDR3, the DNA is TGTGCCAGCAGCTTTTCCGGGGCGAGCTACGAGCAGTACTTC.

This clone came up once. J is TRBJ2-6 and V is TRBV19; D may correspond to TRBD1 or TRBD2 (5 bases each). CDR1 LNHDA and CDR2 SQIVND come from the germline V gene (reference sequence). Trimming pared 6 bases from V and 2 bases from J, leaving 11 bases between. This CDR3 contains 15 residues. CDR3 nucleotides: TGTGCCAGTAGACTCTGGGGGACTGGGGCCAACGTCCTGACTTTC. Protein product: CASRLWGTGANVLTF.